The 18 T cell receptor beta chains below were found in one sample sequenced in a study of beta chain features in type 1 diabetes. Expressed TCRB transcripts were sequenced, since all the RNA that had been isolated was reverse transcribed. Generated by immunoSEQ multiplex PCR, the TCRdb table keeps only in-frame clones and is missing some. Here the sample spans about 290,000 clones, around 7.3% being singletons. Specimen: central memory CD4+ T cells from blood. The receptors derive from a woman aged 18-30 years in good health.

This clone was seen a handful of times. One end of the junction fails to match germline, which may point to a read error. The CDR3 reads CASSRGQASSYNSPLHF. The CDR3, as DNA: TGCGCCAGCAGCCGTGGACAGGCGAGCTCCTATAATTCACCCCTCCACTTT. V and J are TRBV7-2 and TRBJ1-6, with TRBD1 matching over 7 bases. The CDR3 spans 17 residues. The germline V gene encodes CDR1 SGHTA and CDR2 FQGNSA.

This clone was observed many times. This sequence joins TRBV2 and TRBJ2-5; D is unclear. The germline CDR1 and CDR2 sequences are SNHLY and FYNNEI. V lost 6 bases, J lost 0 bases, and 2 bases lay in between. The CDR3 loop spans 11 amino acids. The CDR3 nucleotides are TGTGCCAGCAGGTACCAAGAGACCCAGTACTTC. This encodes CASRYQETQYF.

This clone turned up a few times. The chain carries TRBV29-1 and TRBJ2-4, with D possibly matching TRBD1 (6 bases). Trimming shortened V by 6 bases and J by 2 bases, and 20 bases separated the two germline ends. The CDR3 loop spans 16 amino acids. Germline V lookup: CDR1 SQVTM, CDR2 ANQGSEA. CDR3 sequence reads: CSVGQSGSSTKNIQYF. CDR3 DNA sequence: TGCAGCGTCGGACAGTCGGGGAGTTCTACCAAAAACATTCAGTACTTC.

This clone showed up just a few times. This chain uses TRBV6-5 with TRBJ2-4, with TRBD2 matching 8 bases. Trimming cost V 6 bases and J 7 bases; bases outside gene matches: 11. Germline loops: CDR1 MNHEY, CDR2 SVGAGI. The CDR3 is 15 residues long. The CDR3 DNA follows: TGTGCCAGCAGATCAGGGAGCGGGAGTGCGAACATTCAGTACTTC. Its protein product is CASRSGSGSANIQYF.

This clone has only a few counts. This chain connects TRBV9 to TRBJ2-1; no clear D. The length of the CDR3 is 15 residues. V lost 0 bases, J lost 1 base, and 8 bases lay in between. Germline V lookup: CDR1 SGDLS, CDR2 YYNGEE. The CDR3 DNA is TGTGCCAGCAGCGTAGGGTCCGAATCCTACAATGAGCAGTTCTTC. The encoded protein is CASSVGSESYNEQFF.

This clone turned up a few times. The chain combines TRBV30 with TRBJ2-7; D is undetermined. Deletions cut 4 bases from V and 2 bases from J, with 21 bases between. Germline values: CDR1 GTSNPN, CDR2 SVGIG (reference sequence). The CDR3 totals 16 residues. CDR3 bases: TGTGCCTGGACTAAAGCCATATCCAGGAGCCCCTACGAGCAGTACTTC. Its protein product is CAWTKAISRSPYEQYF.

J is TRBJ1-5 and V is TRBV7-9; D perhaps matches TRBD1 (6 bases). V was clipped by 6 bases and J by 0 bases, with 12 bases between them. Germline V lookup: CDR1 SEHNR, CDR2 FQNEAQ (reference sequence). The CDR3 extends over 15 amino acids. The CDR3 protein is CASSPGTHSNQPQHF. CDR3 DNA sequence: TGTGCCAGCAGTCCCGGGACACATAGCAATCAGCCCCAGCATTTT.

The gene calls are TRBV2 and TRBJ2-1, with D possibly matching TRBD2 (6 bases). Looked up from germline, CDR1 is SNHLY and CDR2 is FYNNEI. This CDR3 is built from 14 residues. V gave up 11 bases and J gave up 4 bases, with 18 bases separating them. In DNA, the CDR3 is TGTGCCCTTCCGGGAGCGGTAGGATACAATGAGCAGTTCTTC. Protein: CALPGAVGYNEQFF.

V usage is TRBV30 and J usage is TRBJ2-1, with a weak D call TRBD1 (6 bases). This CDR3 spans 14 amino acids. Trimming stripped 4 bases from V and 9 bases from J, with 19 bases between. Germline values: CDR1 GTSNPN, CDR2 SVGIG (reference sequence). The CDR3 is CAWTPGQSFLEQFF. The DNA for the CDR3 is TGTGCCTGGACACCGGGACAATCTTTTCTTGAGCAGTTCTTC. Based on the CDR3 plus reference TRBV30 and TRBJ2-1, the full variable domain is SQTIHQWPATLVQPVGSPLSLECTVEGTSNPNLYWYRQAAGRGLQLLFYSVGIGQISSEVPQNLSASRPQDRQFILSSKKLLLSDSGFYLCAWTPGQSFLEQFFGPGTRLTVL.

This clone was observed many times. The chain joins TRBV7-2 to TRBJ2-1; D is undetermined. V was cut by 5 bases and J by 0 bases, with 5 bases left in between. The CDR3 extends over 13 amino acids. Germline V gene lookup returns CDR1 SGHTA and CDR2 FQGNSA. CDR3 nucleotide sequence: TGTGCCAGCAGCGCGAGCTCCTACAATGAGCAGTTCTTC. Translated: CASSASSYNEQFF.

This clone was observed a handful of times. With a far larger clone one base away, a read error is the likely cause. Other DNA sequences in the sample encode the same CDR3. The chain recombines TRBV11-3 with TRBJ2-3; unclear D gene. This CDR3 is built from 14 residues. Per germline, CDR1 SGHNT and CDR2 YENEEA. The V end lost 0 bases, the J end lost 2 bases, and 6 bases lay between the germline ends. The CDR3 protein is CASSLDGNTDTQYF. In DNA form, the CDR3 reads TGTGCCAGCAGCTTAGATGGCAACACAGATACGCAGTATTTT.

This clone was seen only a few times. Relative to the germline gene, one junction end is altered; a read error may explain this. This chain uses TRBV7-7 with TRBJ2-1; tentatively, D is TRBD2 (6 bases). Germline V CDR1 and CDR2: SSHAT, FNYEAQ (reference sequence). CDR3 length: 15 amino acids. CDR3 protein: CASSRLSGQYNEQFF. The CDR3 nucleotides are TGTGCTAGCAGCCGACTTAGCGGCCAATACAATGAGCAGTTCTTC.

This rearrangement joins TRBV29-1 to TRBJ2-5, with 8 bases matching TRBD2. This CDR3 is built from 16 residues. The ends lost 7 bases at V and 3 bases at J; junction bases unmatched: 16. Germline CDR1 and CDR2: SQVTM and ANQGSEA. The CDR3 loop is CSAFSGLAFGKETQYF. CDR3 DNA sequence: TGCAGCGCCTTCTCTGGACTAGCTTTTGGGAAAGAGACCCAGTACTTC. Full variable domain (remainder filled in from reference TRBV29-1 and TRBJ2-5): SAVISQKPSRDICQRGTSLTIQCQVDSQVTMMFWYRQQPGQSLTLIATANQGSEATYESGFVIDKFPISRPNLTFSTLTVSNMSPEDSSIYLCSAFSGLAFGKETQYFGPGTRLLVL.

V usage is TRBV5-4 and J usage is TRBJ2-3; D is perhaps TRBD1 (6 bases). Germline CDR1 SGHNT, CDR2 YYREEE (reference sequence). The CDR3 has 15 amino acids. V was cut by 4 bases and J by 1 base, with 13 bases left in between. The CDR3 DNA follows: TGTGCCAGCAGCCGCCCAGGGGTGGGCACAGATACGCAGTATTTT. It encodes CASSRPGVGTDTQYF.

There are a few counts of this clone. This chain uses TRBV15 with TRBJ2-5; TRBD1 matches at 7 bases. The CDR3 totals 15 residues. Germline CDR1 is LNHNV and CDR2 is YYDKDF (reference sequence). The V and J ends lost 10 bases and 2 bases, in that order; junction bases with no gene match: 13. The CDR3 nucleotides are TGTGCCAGCAGTGGGTTGGGGACAGAGCAAGAGACCCAGTACTTC. This gives the protein CASSGLGTEQETQYF.

Ten or more counts support this clone. The V call is TRBV7-6, the J call TRBJ2-7, with D unresolved. Germline V gene lookup returns CDR1 SGHVS and CDR2 FNYEAQ. The CDR3 runs 13 residues. V lost 2 bases to trimming and J lost 3 bases, with 8 bases between them. The CDR3 DNA reads TGTGCCAGCAGCTTAACGAACGACTACGAGCAGTACTTC. Amino acid sequence: CASSLTNDYEQYF.

This clone showed up just a few times. J is TRBJ2-5 and V is TRBV5-1; D may match TRBD1 or TRBD2 (7 bases each). The DNA end is more similar to TRBJ2-7, so the J call may be wrong. The CDR3 length is 14 residues. Germline V lookup: CDR1 SGHRS, CDR2 YFSETQ. CDR3 sequence reads: CASNRQGGTYEQYF. CDR3 in DNA: TGCGCCAGCAACCGACAGGGAGGGACCTACGAGCAGTACTTC.

This clone came up many times. This sequence joins TRBV15 and TRBJ1-4; 7 bases are shared with TRBD1. Unmatched junction bases numbered 3, after V lost 0 bases and J lost 8 bases. Germline assignment: CDR1 LNHNV and CDR2 YYDKDF (reference sequence). This CDR3 spans 14 amino acids. This CDR3 is CATSRDRGAEKLFF. CDR3 coding DNA: TGTGCCACCAGCAGAGACAGGGGGGCAGAAAAACTGTTTTTT.